This TCR beta chain was sequenced in a study of OX40 agonist ivuxolimab in advanced cancers. The length of the CDR3 is 13 residues. After removal of 7 bases from V and 4 bases from J, the junction contained 3 bases not matched to a gene. The germline CDR1 and CDR2 sequences are SNHLY and FYNNEI. Using immunoSEQ multiplex PCR, the repertoire was profiled, and TCRdb retains in-frame clones only, with some absent. The sample gives about 60,000 clones, approximately 91% of which show up once; around 1.8% is in the top ten. The table lists this clone with a few counts. The sample was CD4+ or CD8+ T cells sorted from blood, taken in a trial of the OX40 agonist ivuxolimab. This chain links TRBV2 with TRBJ1-5; TRBD1 agrees at 8 bases. This receptor was identified in an adult with an advanced solid tumor such as melanoma, head and neck, liver or kidney cancer. The CDR3 loop reads CASTTGGNQPQHF. Written as DNA, the CDR3 is TGTGCCAGCACTACAGGGGGGAATCAGCCCCAGCATTTT.